The clone carrying this T cell receptor beta chain has just a few counts. Its antigen is unknown. Sequenced material consisted of expressed TCRB transcripts (all of the isolated RNA was reverse transcribed). Measured with immunoSEQ multiplex PCR; TCRdb has only the in-frame clones, and not every one. The top ten hold about 2.2% of the sample, which has 60,000 to 75,000 clones, around 63% seen once. The sample belongs to a study of beta chain features in type 1 diabetes. General observations from the study: For type 1 diabetes patients, VDJ junctions showed fewer insertions and more deletions.

V dropped 6 bases and J dropped 4 bases, with 10 bases sitting between them. This CDR3 comprises 13 residues. Germline loops: CDR1 MNHEY, CDR2 SVGAGI. V is TRBV6-5 and J is TRBJ2-1; no firm D call. The sequencing sample was made of Tregs from blood. This clonotype originated in a woman aged 18-30 years in good health. The CDR3 DNA is TGTGCCAGCAGGGATGCAGGATACAATGAGCAGTTCTTC. Translation gives CASRDAGYNEQFF.